Below are 30 T cell receptor beta chains sequenced from a single sample in a study of cytomegalovirus exposure and HLA in healthy donors. Method: immunoSEQ multiplex PCR; TCRdb's copy keeps in-frame clones and lacks some. Counted here are roughly 200,000 clones, approximately 86% occurring once; the ten biggest clones make up roughly 6.6%. The sample consisted of PBMCs. These receptors originate from a man aged 25-45 years in good health and CMV-seropositive.

The rearrangement joins TRBV18 to TRBJ1-4; a possible D gene is TRBD1 (5 bases). The germline V gene encodes CDR1 KGHSH and CDR2 LQKENI. With 0 bases removed from V and 2 bases from J, the gap between germline ends came to 7 bases. This CDR3 spans 15 amino acids. The DNA of the CDR3 is TGTGCCAGCTCACCACCGTGGGGGACTAATGAAAAACTGTTTTTT. This gives the protein CASSPPWGTNEKLFF.

The rearrangement joins TRBV7-9 to TRBJ1-2; D gene ambiguous. The CDR3 totals 13 residues. Germline values: CDR1 SEHNR, CDR2 FQNEAQ (reference sequence). Deletions cut 5 bases from V and 4 bases from J, with 11 bases between. The CDR3 protein is CASSPRAGYGYTF. The CDR3 DNA reads as TGTGCCAGCAGCCCCCGGGCTGGCTATGGCTACACCTTC.

The chain joins TRBV7-2 to TRBJ2-3; D is ambiguous. CDR1 is SGHTA, CDR2 FQGNSA, per germline. The V end was cut by 3 bases, the J end by 0 bases, with 4 bases between. CDR3 length equals 13 residues. CDR3 amino acids: CASSLASTDTQYF. The CDR3 DNA reads as TGTGCCAGCAGCTTGGCTAGCACAGATACGCAGTATTTT.

The rearrangement joins TRBV7-2 to TRBJ1-5; the match to TRBD1 covers 7 bases. Losses at the gene ends were 6 bases for V and 0 bases for J; bases not matched to a gene: 5. Germline CDR1 and CDR2: SGHTA and FQGNSA. The CDR3 runs 15 residues. Here the CDR3 DNA reads TGTGCCAGCAGTCGAAACAGGGGTAGCAATCAGCCCCAGCATTTT. It yields the protein CASSRNRGSNQPQHF.

On this clone itself: Relative to the germline gene, one junction end is altered; a read error may explain this. The V and J genes are TRBV28 and TRBJ1-2; possibly TRBD1 for D (5 bases). CDR1 and CDR2 (germline): MDHEN, SYDVKM. The CDR3 is made up of 10 amino acids. The CDR3, as DNA: TGTGCCAGCGGAGCCGGGACTTCGTCTTTC. Translated, it gives CASGAGTSSF.

V is TRBV5-1 and J is TRBJ1-4, with 7 positions matching TRBD1. This CDR3 has 14 amino acids. Germline lookup yields CDR1 SGHRS and CDR2 YFSETQ. Trimming cost V 2 bases and J 8 bases; bases outside gene matches: 6. In DNA, the CDR3 is TGCGCCAGCAGCTTACAGGGGACGAGGGAAAAACTGTTTTTT. Translated, it gives CASSLQGTREKLFF. Variable domain in full (rest from reference TRBV5-1 and TRBJ1-4): KAGVTQTPRYLIKTRGQQVTLSCSPISGHRSVSWYQQTPGQGLQFLFEYFSETQRNKGNFPGRFSGRQFSNSRSEMNVSTLELGDSALYLCASSLQGTREKLFFGSGTQLSVL.

The rearrangement joins TRBV11-2 to TRBJ2-1; the D is unclear. The CDR3 is 16 residues long. Trimming took off 2 bases at V and 0 bases at J, with 11 bases between the two ends. CDR1 is SGHAT, CDR2 FQNNGV, per germline. CDR3 coding DNA: TGTGCCAGCAGCTTACAAGAACTTAGCTCCTACAATGAGCAGTTCTTC. Protein product: CASSLQELSSYNEQFF.

This chain joins TRBV5-6 and TRBJ2-7, with 16 bases matching TRBD2. The germline gives CDR1 SGHDT, CDR2 YYEEEE. Unmatched junction bases numbered 10, after V lost 3 bases and J lost 4 bases. This CDR3 is built from 18 residues. The CDR3 sequence: CASSWGLAGGLRMYEQYF. The CDR3 coding sequence is TGTGCCAGCAGCTGGGGACTAGCGGGGGGGCTGAGGATGTACGAGCAGTACTTC.

A few counts support this clone. The V call is TRBV11-2, the J call TRBJ1-4; D gene unclear. V lost 5 bases, J lost 5 bases, and 6 bases lay in between. CDR3 length: 12 residues. CDR1 is SGHAT and CDR2 is FQNNGV in the germline V gene. The CDR3 DNA is TGTGCCAGCAGCATAGGGAATGAAAAACTGTTTTTT. Protein product: CASSIGNEKLFF.

This clone was counted only a few times. The CDR3 sequence: CASSPVGRANTGELFF. CDR3 DNA: TGTGCCAGCAGCCCCGTGGGGAGGGCGAACACCGGGGAGCTGTTTTTT. The rearrangement uses TRBV7-9 and TRBJ2-2; 7 positions agree with TRBD2. Germline V lookup: CDR1 SEHNR, CDR2 FQNEAQ (reference sequence). The CDR3 runs 16 residues. J gave up 0 bases and V 5 bases, and 6 bases lay outside the gene matches.

The V and J genes are TRBV9 and TRBJ1-4; D is perhaps TRBD1 (6 bases). Germline-derived CDR1 and CDR2 are SGDLS and YYNGEE. V dropped 2 bases and J dropped 2 bases, with 10 bases sitting between them. This CDR3 region has 15 residues. CDR3 DNA: TGTGCCAGCAGCGTTGGGGGGGCGACTAATGAAAAACTGTTTTTT. Translated, it gives CASSVGGATNEKLFF.

The chain carries TRBV5-1 and TRBJ2-7, with TRBD1 matching over 10 bases. Trimming removed 0 bases from V and 12 bases from J; junction bases left unmatched: 12. CDR1 and CDR2 (germline): SGHRS, YFSETQ. The CDR3 contains 15 residues. CDR3 amino acids: CASSLVPGTGDPWYF. The CDR3 DNA reads as TGCGCCAGCAGCTTGGTCCCCGGGACAGGGGACCCGTGGTACTTC.

Only a few counts were recorded for this clone. V usage is TRBV18 and J usage is TRBJ1-2, with TRBD1 identical over 7 bases. CDR1 is KGHSH, CDR2 LQKENI, per germline. The CDR3 sequence is 14 residues long. With 6 bases clipped from V and 2 bases from J, the junction kept 6 bases outside the gene matches. DNA of the CDR3: TGTGCCAGCTCGCTCGGACAGGCGAACTATGGCTACACCTTC. Encoded protein: CASSLGQANYGYTF.

The gene calls are TRBV7-6 and TRBJ2-4, with D tentatively TRBD1 (5 bases). Germline V gene data show CDR1 as SGHVS and CDR2 as FNYEAQ. The CDR3 spans 14 residues. V dropped 0 bases and J dropped 7 bases, with 10 bases sitting between them. CDR3 amino acids: CASSLAGAWNIQYF. CDR3 nucleotide sequence: TGTGCCAGCAGCTTAGCAGGGGCATGGAACATTCAGTACTTC.

This clone was seen a single time. J is TRBJ1-3 and V is TRBV25-1, with D possibly TRBD1 on 5 matching bases. Deletions cut 3 bases from V and 4 bases from J, with 13 bases between. The CDR3 covers 15 residues. CDR1 and CDR2 from the germline V gene are MGHDK and SYGVNS. The CDR3 sequence is CASSEPGTRGNTIYF. The CDR3 coding sequence is TGTGCCAGCAGTGAGCCCGGGACCAGGGGAAACACCATATATTTT.

This clone came up a few times. The chain links TRBV30 to TRBJ1-1; D remains ambiguous. Trimming took 3 bases from V and 6 from J, leaving 11 bases between them. Per the germline V gene, CDR1 is GTSNPN and CDR2 is SVGIG (reference sequence). CDR3 length: 12 residues. This CDR3 is CAWSRGSPEAFF. As DNA, the CDR3 is TGTGCCTGGAGCCGAGGGAGCCCTGAAGCTTTCTTT.

The chain recombines TRBV28 with TRBJ1-3; the match to TRBD1 covers 9 bases. The V segment lost 8 bases and the J segment 4 bases; nucleotides outside the gene matches: 3. The CDR3 runs 13 residues. CDR1 MDHEN and CDR2 SYDVKM come from the germline V gene. The CDR3 DNA reads as TGTGCCAGCCGAGGACAGGGGGGAAACACCATATATTTT. Translated: CASRGQGGNTIYF.

The chain employs TRBV5-5 and TRBJ1-2; D not resolved. The CDR3 loop spans 13 amino acids. The ends were cut back, 0 bases at V and 4 bases at J, with 7 bases in the middle. Per the germline V gene, CDR1 is SGHKS and CDR2 is YYEKEE (reference sequence). The CDR3 region has the DNA TGTGCCAGCAGCTTGGAGGGAACCTATGGCTACACCTTC. It specifies CASSLEGTYGYTF. Supplemented by reference TRBV5-5 and TRBJ1-2, the full variable domain reads DAGVTQSPTHLIKTRGQQVTLRCSPISGHKSVSWYQQVLGQGPQFIFQYYEKEERGRGNFPDRFSARQFPNYSSELNVNALLLGDSALYLCASSLEGTYGYTFGSGTRLTVV.

In DNA, the CDR3 is TGTGCCAGCAGCGTAACAGGTTACTACAATGAGCAGTTCTTC. Encoded protein: CASSVTGYYNEQFF. This sequence joins TRBV9 and TRBJ2-1; tentatively, D is TRBD1 (5 bases). This CDR3 is 14 amino acids long. Trimming left V 1 base short and J 3 bases short, with 8 bases between. Germline-derived CDR1 and CDR2 are SGDLS and YYNGEE.

The chain carries TRBV9 and TRBJ2-1, with TRBD2 matching over 7 bases. From germline, CDR1 is SGDLS and CDR2 YYNGEE. The CDR3 sequence is 14 residues long. Losses at the gene ends were 5 bases for V and 7 bases for J; bases not matched to a gene: 9. The CDR3: CASSESGNSNEQFF. DNA for the CDR3: TGTGCCAGCAGTGAGAGCGGGAATTCTAATGAGCAGTTCTTC.

The chain recombines TRBV6-4 with TRBJ1-1; tentative D call: TRBD1 (5 bases). Trimming stripped 1 base from V and 7 bases from J, with 10 bases between. The CDR3 totals 13 residues. Germline values: CDR1 MRHNA, CDR2 SNTAGT. CDR3: CASSDWEDSEAFF. The DNA for the CDR3 is TGTGCCAGCAGTGACTGGGAAGACAGTGAAGCTTTCTTT.

This sequence joins TRBV6-5 and TRBJ1-2, with 7 bases that match TRBD1. The trim removed 0 bases at V and 3 bases at J, leaving 4 bases unmatched. Germline-derived CDR1 and CDR2 are MNHEY and SVGAGI. This CDR3 is 15 amino acids long. The CDR3 DNA is TGTGCCAGCAGTTACTCCAGGGGGGTAGACTATGGCTACACCTTC. Translating it yields CASSYSRGVDYGYTF.

The chain is built from TRBV7-9 and TRBJ2-1; D may be TRBD1 (6 bases). CDR3 length: 15 residues. The germline V gene encodes CDR1 SEHNR and CDR2 FQNEAQ (reference sequence). Deletions cut 3 bases from V and 4 bases from J, with 13 bases between. The DNA for the CDR3 is TGTGCCAGCAGCTTGGGGGCAGGGGCGTACAATGAGCAGTTCTTC. Amino acid sequence: CASSLGAGAYNEQFF.

On this clone itself: The same CDR3 arises from other DNA sequences in this sample as well. The chain has TRBV7-9 and TRBJ1-5; D not certain. Trimming cost V 3 bases and J 6 bases, with 6 bases left between them. Germline CDR1 reads SEHNR; CDR2 reads FQNEAQ (reference sequence). CDR3 length: 12 residues. CDR3 in DNA: TGTGCCAGCAGCTTGGGCTCTCAGCCCCAGCATTTT. This sequence encodes CASSLGSQPQHF.

This clone has a single count. V is TRBV30 and J is TRBJ1-4; D is perhaps TRBD1 (6 bases). V was trimmed by 5 bases and J by 7 bases, leaving 11 bases between them. The CDR3 contains 12 residues. The germline V gene encodes CDR1 GTSNPN and CDR2 SVGIG (reference sequence). CDR3 protein: CAWGAGAEKLFF. The CDR3 DNA reads as TGTGCCTGGGGGGCAGGGGCTGAAAAACTGTTTTTT.

This rearrangement joins TRBV6-5 to TRBJ2-7, with D perhaps TRBD1 (6 bases). Germline CDR1 and CDR2: MNHEY and SVGAGI. The CDR3 totals 14 residues. V lost 4 bases to trimming and J lost 2 bases, with 12 bases between them. DNA of the CDR3: TGTGCCAGCAGTTCCGACAGGAGCACCTACGAGCAGTACTTC. Protein sequence: CASSSDRSTYEQYF.

V and J are TRBV5-1 and TRBJ2-2; D ambiguous. There are 16 residues in the CDR3. V lost 0 bases and J 0 bases, leaving 9 bases between the germline ends. CDR1 SGHRS and CDR2 YFSETQ come from the germline V gene. The CDR3 DNA is TGCGCCAGCAGCTTGGGGTCGGGCGCGAACACCGGGGAGCTGTTTTTT. This sequence encodes CASSLGSGANTGELFF. Complete variable domain (other parts from reference TRBV5-1 and TRBJ2-2): KAGVTQTPRYLIKTRGQQVTLSCSPISGHRSVSWYQQTPGQGLQFLFEYFSETQRNKGNFPGRFSGRQFSNSRSEMNVSTLELGDSALYLCASSLGSGANTGELFFGEGSRLTVL.

The gene calls are TRBV7-9 and TRBJ1-1; no clear D. The germline V gene has CDR1 SEHNR and CDR2 FQNEAQ (reference sequence). This CDR3 contains 13 residues. With 4 bases removed from V and 1 base from J, the gap between germline ends came to 7 bases. This CDR3 reads CASSYVPNTEAFF. The DNA for the CDR3 is TGTGCCAGCAGCTACGTTCCGAACACTGAAGCTTTCTTT.

This clone has only one observation. The V gene is TRBV9, the J gene TRBJ2-2; 8 bases are shared with TRBD2. With V trimmed by 0 bases and J by 5 bases, 6 bases remained unmatched. In germline, CDR1 is SGDLS, CDR2 YYNGEE. This CDR3 contains 16 residues. The CDR3 is CASSVGPGGETGELFF. Written as DNA, the CDR3 is TGTGCCAGCAGCGTAGGGCCGGGAGGGGAAACCGGGGAGCTGTTTTTT.

V is TRBV9 and J is TRBJ2-7; a possible D gene is TRBD1 (7 bases). This CDR3 has 14 residues. CDR1 and CDR2 (germline): SGDLS, YYNGEE. Trimming cost V 4 bases and J 6 bases, with 17 bases left between them. The CDR3 DNA reads as TGTGCCAGCAGCTCAGGACAGGCCGGGAGCGAGCAGTACTTC. This encodes CASSSGQAGSEQYF.